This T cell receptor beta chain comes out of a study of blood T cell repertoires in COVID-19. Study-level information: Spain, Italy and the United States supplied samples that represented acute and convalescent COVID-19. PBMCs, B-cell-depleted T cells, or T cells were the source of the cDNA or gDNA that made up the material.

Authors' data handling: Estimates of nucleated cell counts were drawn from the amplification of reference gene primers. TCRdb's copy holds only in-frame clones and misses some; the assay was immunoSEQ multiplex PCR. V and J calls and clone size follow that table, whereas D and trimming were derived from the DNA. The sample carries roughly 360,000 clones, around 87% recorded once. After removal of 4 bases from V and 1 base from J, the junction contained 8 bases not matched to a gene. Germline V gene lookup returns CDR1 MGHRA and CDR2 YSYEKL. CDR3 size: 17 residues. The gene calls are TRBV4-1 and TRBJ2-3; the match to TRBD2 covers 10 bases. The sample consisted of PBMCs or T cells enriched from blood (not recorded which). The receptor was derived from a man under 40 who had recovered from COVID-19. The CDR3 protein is CASSPLLSGGGTDTQYF. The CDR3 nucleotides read TGCGCCAGCAGCCCTCTCCTCAGCGGGGGGGGCACAGATACGCAGTATTTT.